This record looks at one T cell receptor beta chain sequence and its context. The target antigen is unknown. Graves' hyperthyroidism is called stable when ophthalmopathy does not progress within 18 months. The study based diagnoses on clinical symptoms, serum thyroxine and TRAb, thyroid ultrasound and orbital computed tomography. Germline CDR1 DFQATT, CDR2 SNEGSKA (reference sequence). CDR3 length: 13 residues. V was shortened by 5 bases and J by 5 bases, with 15 bases between the two germline ends. The data belong to a study of T cells in Graves' hyperthyroidism and ophthalmopathy. Study-level findings and limits: Blood held most thyroid clonotypes expanded above 0.001 frequency.

From RNA transcripts, TCR beta CDR3 regions were amplified. The HTBI primer set served for first-round RT-PCR of the TCR CDR3. TCRdb ran MiXCR on the multiplex PCR reads and lists one entry per CDR3 protein. The sample gives around 540,000 distinct CDR3 sequences, roughly 50% of which show up once; about 7.9% is in the top ten. The chain is built from TRBV20-1 and TRBJ2-5, with D possibly being TRBD2 (5 bases). The specimen was peripheral blood or thyroid tissue (not recorded which). The source is a young woman with Graves' hyperthyroidism. CDR3 residues: CSAPRDPGETQYF. The DNA for the CDR3 is TGCAGTGCTCCCCGGGATCCCGGGGAGACCCAGTACTTC.